This T cell receptor beta chain was sequenced in a study of OX40 agonist ivuxolimab in advanced cancers. The method was immunoSEQ multiplex PCR; TCRdb's version includes in-frame clones alone and lacks a portion of them. The sample holds fewer than 65,000 clones, roughly 89% seen once. As regards this clone: Its antigen is as yet unknown.

Germline assignment: CDR1 LNHDA and CDR2 SQIVND (reference sequence). The CDR3 covers 20 residues. Trimming cost V 5 bases and J 0 bases, with 23 bases left between them. Autoimmune disease history or systemic immunosuppression excluded patients. Regarding the study as a whole: At 0.1 to 3.0 mg/kg and by week 6, clonal expansion occurred in CD4+ and CD8+ blood T cells. Patients with a partial response at 0.1-3.0 mg/kg had among the lowest clonal expansion.

The chain joins TRBV19 to TRBJ2-6, with D possibly matching TRBD1 (6 bases). Sequenced material: CD4+ or CD8+ T cells sorted from blood, taken in a trial of the OX40 agonist ivuxolimab. This TCR came from an adult with an advanced solid tumor such as melanoma, head and neck, liver or kidney cancer. CDR3 sequence (DNA): TGTGCCAGTAGTGGCCCACGACATACAGGGATCAGCTCTGGGGCCAACGTCCTGACTTTC. Its translation: CASSGPRHTGISSGANVLTF.